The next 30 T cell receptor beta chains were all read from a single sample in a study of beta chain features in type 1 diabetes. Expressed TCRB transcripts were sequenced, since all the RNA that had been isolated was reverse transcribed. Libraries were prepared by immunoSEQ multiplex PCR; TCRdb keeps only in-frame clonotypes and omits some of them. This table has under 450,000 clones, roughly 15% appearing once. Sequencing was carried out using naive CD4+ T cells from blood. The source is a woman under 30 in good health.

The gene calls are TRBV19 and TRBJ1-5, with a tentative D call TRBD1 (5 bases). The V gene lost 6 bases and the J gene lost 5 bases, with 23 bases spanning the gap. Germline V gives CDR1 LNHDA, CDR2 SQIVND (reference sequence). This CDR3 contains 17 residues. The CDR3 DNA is TGTGCCAGTAGCAGGGAATGGGGAAGGGGCAAGGATCAGCCCCAGCATTTT. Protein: CASSREWGRGKDQPQHF.

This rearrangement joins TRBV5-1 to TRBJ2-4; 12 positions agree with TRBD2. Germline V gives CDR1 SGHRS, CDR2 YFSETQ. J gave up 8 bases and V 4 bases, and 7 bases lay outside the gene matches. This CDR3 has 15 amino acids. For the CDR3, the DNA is TGCGCCAGCAGCACCTCCCTAGCGGGAGGGGACATTCAGTACTTC. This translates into CASSTSLAGGDIQYF.

The DNA for the CDR3 is TGTGCCAGCAGCCAAGTTAATGCGAACACCATATATTTT. Translation gives CASSQVNANTIYF. V is TRBV14 and J is TRBJ1-3, with D hard to call. The germline CDR1 and CDR2 sequences are SGHDN and FVKESK. The CDR3 sequence is 13 residues long. Trimming pared 1 base from V and 7 bases from J, leaving 8 bases between.

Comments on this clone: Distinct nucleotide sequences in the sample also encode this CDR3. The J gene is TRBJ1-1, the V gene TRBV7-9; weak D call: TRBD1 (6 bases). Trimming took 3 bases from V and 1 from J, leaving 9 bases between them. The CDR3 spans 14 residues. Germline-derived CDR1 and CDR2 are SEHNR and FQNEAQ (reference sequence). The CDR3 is CASSLVQGNTEAFF. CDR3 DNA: TGTGCCAGCAGCTTGGTACAGGGGAACACTGAAGCTTTCTTT.

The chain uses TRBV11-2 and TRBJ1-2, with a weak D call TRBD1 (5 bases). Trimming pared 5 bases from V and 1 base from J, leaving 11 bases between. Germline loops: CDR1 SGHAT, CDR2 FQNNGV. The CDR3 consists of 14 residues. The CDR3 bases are TGTGCCAGCAGCCGAGGGACTCTTAACTATGGCTACACCTTC. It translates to CASSRGTLNYGYTF.

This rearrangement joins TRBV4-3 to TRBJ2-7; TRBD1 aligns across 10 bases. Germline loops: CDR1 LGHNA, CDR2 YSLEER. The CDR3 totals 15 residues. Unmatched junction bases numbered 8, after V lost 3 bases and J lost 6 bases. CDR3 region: CASSQHVTGGFEQYF. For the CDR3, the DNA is TGCGCCAGCAGCCAGCACGTGACAGGGGGCTTCGAGCAGTACTTC.

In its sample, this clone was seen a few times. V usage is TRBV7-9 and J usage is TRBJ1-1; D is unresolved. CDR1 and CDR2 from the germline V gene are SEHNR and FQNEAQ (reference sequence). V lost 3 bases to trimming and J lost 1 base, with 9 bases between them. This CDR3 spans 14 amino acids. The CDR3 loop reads CASSFRAGNTEAFF. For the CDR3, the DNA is TGTGCCAGCAGCTTCCGCGCAGGGAACACTGAAGCTTTCTTT.

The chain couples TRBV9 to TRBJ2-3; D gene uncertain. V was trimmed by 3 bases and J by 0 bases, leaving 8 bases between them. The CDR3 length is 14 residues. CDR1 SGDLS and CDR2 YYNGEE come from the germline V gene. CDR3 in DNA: TGTGCCAGCAGCGCCCCACAGAGCACAGATACGCAGTATTTT. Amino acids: CASSAPQSTDTQYF.

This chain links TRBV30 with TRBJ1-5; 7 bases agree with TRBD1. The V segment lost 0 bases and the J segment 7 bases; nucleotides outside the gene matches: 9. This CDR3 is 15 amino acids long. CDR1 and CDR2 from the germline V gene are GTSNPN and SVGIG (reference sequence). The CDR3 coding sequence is TGTGCCTGGAGTGTATTAGGGGGCGCGGACCAGCCCCAGCATTTT. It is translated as CAWSVLGGADQPQHF.

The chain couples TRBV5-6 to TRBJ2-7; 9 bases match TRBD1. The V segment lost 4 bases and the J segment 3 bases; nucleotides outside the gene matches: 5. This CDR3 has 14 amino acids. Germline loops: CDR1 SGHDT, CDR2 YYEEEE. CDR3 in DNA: TGTGCCAGCAGCCACAGGGGGCGCGGCTACGAGCAGTACTTC. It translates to CASSHRGRGYEQYF.

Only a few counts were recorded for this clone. The CDR3 is CASSLKGLAAQETQYF. The CDR3 coding sequence is TGCGCCAGCAGCCTGAAAGGACTAGCGGCTCAAGAGACCCAGTACTTC. The chain recombines TRBV4-1 with TRBJ2-5, with 10 positions matching TRBD2. J gave up 2 bases and V 4 bases, and 7 bases lay outside the gene matches. Per the germline V gene, CDR1 is MGHRA and CDR2 is YSYEKL. The CDR3 spans 16 residues.

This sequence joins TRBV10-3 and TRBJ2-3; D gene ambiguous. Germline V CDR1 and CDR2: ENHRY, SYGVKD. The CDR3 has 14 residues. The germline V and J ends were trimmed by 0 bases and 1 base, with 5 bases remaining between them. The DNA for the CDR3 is TGTGCCATCAGTGAGTCGCTAGGCACAGATACGCAGTATTTT. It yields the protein CAISESLGTDTQYF.

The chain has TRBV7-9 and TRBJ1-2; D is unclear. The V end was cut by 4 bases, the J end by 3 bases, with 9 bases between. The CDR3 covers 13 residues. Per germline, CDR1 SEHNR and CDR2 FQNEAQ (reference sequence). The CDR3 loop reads CASSYERDYGYTF. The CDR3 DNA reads TGTGCCAGCAGCTACGAACGAGACTATGGCTACACCTTC.

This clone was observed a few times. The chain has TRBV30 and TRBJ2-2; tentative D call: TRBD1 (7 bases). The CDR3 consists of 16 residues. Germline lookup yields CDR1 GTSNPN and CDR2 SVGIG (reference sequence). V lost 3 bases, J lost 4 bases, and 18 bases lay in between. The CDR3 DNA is TGTGCCTGGAGCGGGGGACAGAGTCGGCGCACCGGGGAGCTGTTTTTT. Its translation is CAWSGGQSRRTGELFF.

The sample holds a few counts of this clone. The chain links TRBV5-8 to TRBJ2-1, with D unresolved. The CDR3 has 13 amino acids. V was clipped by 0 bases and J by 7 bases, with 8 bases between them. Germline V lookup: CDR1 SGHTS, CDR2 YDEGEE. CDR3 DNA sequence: TGTGCCAGCAGCTTGGACTCCGGTAATGAGCAGTTCTTC. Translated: CASSLDSGNEQFF. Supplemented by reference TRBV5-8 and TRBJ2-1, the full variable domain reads EAGVTQSPTHLIKTRGQQATLRCSPISGHTSVYWYQQALGLGLQFLLWYDEGEERNRGNFPPRFSGRQFPNYSSELNVNALELEDSALYLCASSLDSGNEQFFGPGTRLTVL.

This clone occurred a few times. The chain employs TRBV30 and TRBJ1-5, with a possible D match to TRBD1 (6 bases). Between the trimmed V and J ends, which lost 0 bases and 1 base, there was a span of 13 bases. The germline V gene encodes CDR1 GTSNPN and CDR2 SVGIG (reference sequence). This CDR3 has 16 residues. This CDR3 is CAWSVGGRVSNQPQHF. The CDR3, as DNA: TGTGCCTGGAGTGTCGGGGGGCGGGTGAGCAATCAGCCCCAGCATTTT.

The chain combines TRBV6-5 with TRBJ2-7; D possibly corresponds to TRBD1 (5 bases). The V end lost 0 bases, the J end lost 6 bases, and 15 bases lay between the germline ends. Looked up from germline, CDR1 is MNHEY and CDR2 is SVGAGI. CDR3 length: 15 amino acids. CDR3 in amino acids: CASSYSNRRRGEQYF. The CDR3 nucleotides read TGTGCCAGCAGTTACTCGAACAGGCGAAGGGGCGAGCAGTACTTC.

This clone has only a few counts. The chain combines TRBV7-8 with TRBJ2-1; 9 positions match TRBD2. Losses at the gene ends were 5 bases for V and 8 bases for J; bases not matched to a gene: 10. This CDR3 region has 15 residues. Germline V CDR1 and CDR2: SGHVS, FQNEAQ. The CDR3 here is CASSTNSGSRYEQFF. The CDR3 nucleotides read TGTGCCAGCAGCACCAATAGCGGGAGTAGGTATGAGCAGTTCTTC.

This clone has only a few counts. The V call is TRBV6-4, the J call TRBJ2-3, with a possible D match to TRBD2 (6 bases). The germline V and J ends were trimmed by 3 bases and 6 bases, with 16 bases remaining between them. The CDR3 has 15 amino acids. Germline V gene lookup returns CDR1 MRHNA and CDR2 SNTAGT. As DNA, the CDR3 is TGTGCCAGCAGTGAATCGGGAGTGGGTGCGGATACGCAGTATTTT. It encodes CASSESGVGADTQYF.

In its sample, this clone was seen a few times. The CDR3 loop is CASSLNPGNTGELFF. Written as DNA, the CDR3 is TGTGCCAGCAGCTTAAACCCAGGAAACACCGGGGAGCTGTTTTTT. This chain uses TRBV7-2 with TRBJ2-2; D ambiguous. V lost 2 bases and J 2 bases, leaving 9 bases between the germline ends. The germline V gene encodes CDR1 SGHTA and CDR2 FQGNSA. The CDR3 consists of 15 residues.

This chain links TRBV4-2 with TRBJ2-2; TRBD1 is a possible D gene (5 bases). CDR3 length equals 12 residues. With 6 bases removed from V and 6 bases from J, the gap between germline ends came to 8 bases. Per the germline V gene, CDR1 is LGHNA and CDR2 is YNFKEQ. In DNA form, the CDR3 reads TGTGCCAGCAGGGCAGGGTCCGGGGAGCTGTTTTTT. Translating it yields CASRAGSGELFF.

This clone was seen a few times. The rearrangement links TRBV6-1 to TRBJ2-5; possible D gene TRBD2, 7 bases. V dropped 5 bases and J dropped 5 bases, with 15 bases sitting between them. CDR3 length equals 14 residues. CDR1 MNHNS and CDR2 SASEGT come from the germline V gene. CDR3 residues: CASSPRRGGETQYF. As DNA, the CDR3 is TGTGCCAGCAGTCCCCGGAGGGGGGGCGAGACCCAGTACTTC.

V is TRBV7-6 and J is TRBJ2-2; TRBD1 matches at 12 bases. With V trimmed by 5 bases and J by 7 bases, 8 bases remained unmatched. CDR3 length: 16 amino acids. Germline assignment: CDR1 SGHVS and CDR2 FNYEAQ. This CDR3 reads CASSLPGTGGIGELFF. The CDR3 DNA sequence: TGTGCCAGCAGCCTCCCCGGGACAGGGGGCATCGGGGAGCTGTTTTTT.

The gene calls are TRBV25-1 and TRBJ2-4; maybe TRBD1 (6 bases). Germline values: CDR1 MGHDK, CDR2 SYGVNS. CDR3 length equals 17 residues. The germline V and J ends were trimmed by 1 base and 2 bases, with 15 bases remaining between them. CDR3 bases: TGTGCCAGCAGTGAATGGGGAGCAGGGGATACCAAAAACATTCAGTACTTC. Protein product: CASSEWGAGDTKNIQYF. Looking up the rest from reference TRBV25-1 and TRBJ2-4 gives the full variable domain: EADIYQTPRYLVIGTGKKITLECSQTMGHDKMYWYQQDPGMELHLIHYSYGVNSTEKGDLSSESTVSRIRTEHFPLTLESARPSHTSQYLCASSEWGAGDTKNIQYFGAGTRLSVL.

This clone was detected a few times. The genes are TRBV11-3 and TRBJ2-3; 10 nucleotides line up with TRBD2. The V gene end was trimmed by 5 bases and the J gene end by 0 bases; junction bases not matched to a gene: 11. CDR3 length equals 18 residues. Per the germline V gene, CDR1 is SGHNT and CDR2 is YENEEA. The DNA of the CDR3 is TGTGCCAGCAGCCCGAGTCGTCCTAGCGGGAGAAGCACAGATACGCAGTATTTT. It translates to CASSPSRPSGRSTDTQYF.

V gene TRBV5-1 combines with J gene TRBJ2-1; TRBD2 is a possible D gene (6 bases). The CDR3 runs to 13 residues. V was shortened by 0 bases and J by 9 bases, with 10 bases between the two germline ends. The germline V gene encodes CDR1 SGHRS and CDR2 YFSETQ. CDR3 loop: CASSLGLGAEQFF. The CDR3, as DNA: TGCGCCAGCAGCTTGGGACTAGGTGCTGAGCAGTTCTTC.

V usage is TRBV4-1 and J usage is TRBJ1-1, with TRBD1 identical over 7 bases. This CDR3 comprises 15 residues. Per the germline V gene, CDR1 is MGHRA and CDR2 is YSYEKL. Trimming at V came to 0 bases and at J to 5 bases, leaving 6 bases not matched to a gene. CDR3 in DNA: TGCGCCAGCAGCCAAGACTTAAGGGGGCATACTGAAGCTTTCTTT. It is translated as CASSQDLRGHTEAFF.

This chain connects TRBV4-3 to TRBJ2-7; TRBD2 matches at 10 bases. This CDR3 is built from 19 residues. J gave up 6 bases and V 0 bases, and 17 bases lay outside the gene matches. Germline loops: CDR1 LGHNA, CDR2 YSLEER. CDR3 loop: CASSQDPVRGLARPGEQYF. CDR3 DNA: TGCGCCAGCAGCCAAGATCCTGTTAGGGGACTAGCGAGACCCGGCGAGCAGTACTTC.

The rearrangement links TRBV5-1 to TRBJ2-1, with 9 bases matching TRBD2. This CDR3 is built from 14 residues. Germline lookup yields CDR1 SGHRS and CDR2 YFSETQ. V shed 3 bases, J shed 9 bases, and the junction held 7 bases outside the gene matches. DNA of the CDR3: TGCGCCAGCAGCTCCCCCTTAGCGGGAGTTGAGCAGTTCTTC. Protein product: CASSSPLAGVEQFF.

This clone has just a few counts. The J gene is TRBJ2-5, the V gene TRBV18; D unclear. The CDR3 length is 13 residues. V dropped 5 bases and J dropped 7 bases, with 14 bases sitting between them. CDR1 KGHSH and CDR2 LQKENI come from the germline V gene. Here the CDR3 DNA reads TGTGCCAGCTCATTGGCTGAGACTGTGACCCAGTACTTC. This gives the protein CASSLAETVTQYF.